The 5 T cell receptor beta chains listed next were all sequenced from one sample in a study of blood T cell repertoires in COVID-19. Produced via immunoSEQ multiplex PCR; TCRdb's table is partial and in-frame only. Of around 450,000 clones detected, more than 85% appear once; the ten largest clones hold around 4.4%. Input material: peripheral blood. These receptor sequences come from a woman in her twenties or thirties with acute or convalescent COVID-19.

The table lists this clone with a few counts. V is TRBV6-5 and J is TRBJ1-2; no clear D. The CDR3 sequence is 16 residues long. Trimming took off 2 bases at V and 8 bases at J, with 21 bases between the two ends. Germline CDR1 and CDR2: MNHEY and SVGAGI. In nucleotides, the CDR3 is TGTGCCAGCAGTTACGAGGCAGCGGGCCTCCAAGGGGGCTACACCTTC. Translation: CASSYEAAGLQGGYTF.

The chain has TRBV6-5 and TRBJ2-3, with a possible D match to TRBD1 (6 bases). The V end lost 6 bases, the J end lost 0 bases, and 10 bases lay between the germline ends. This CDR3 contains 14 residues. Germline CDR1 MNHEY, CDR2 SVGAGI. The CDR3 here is CASSNGQSTDTQYF. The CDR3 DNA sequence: TGTGCCAGCAGCAACGGACAGAGCACAGATACGCAGTATTTT.

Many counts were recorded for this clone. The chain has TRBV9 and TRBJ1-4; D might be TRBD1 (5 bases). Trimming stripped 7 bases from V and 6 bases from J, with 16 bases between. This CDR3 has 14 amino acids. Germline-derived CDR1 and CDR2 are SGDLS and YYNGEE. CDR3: CASGYWKGYEKLFF. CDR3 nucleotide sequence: TGTGCCAGCGGTTATTGGAAGGGGTATGAAAAACTGTTTTTT.

As DNA, the CDR3 is TGTGCCAGCAGCAAAGGGGCGGGACAGGGACCCTACGAGCAGTACTTC. Its translation is CASSKGAGQGPYEQYF. This chain links TRBV21-1 with TRBJ2-7; the table's TRBD1 call for D was not verified on the DNA. TRBV21-1 is described as a pseudogene. The CDR3 covers 16 residues.

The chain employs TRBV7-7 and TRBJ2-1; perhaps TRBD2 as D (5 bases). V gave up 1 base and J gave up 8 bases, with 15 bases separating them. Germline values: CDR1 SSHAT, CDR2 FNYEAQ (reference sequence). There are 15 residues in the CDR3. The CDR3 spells CASSLGEWGSYEQFF. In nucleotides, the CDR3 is TGTGCCAGCAGCTTAGGGGAGTGGGGTAGCTATGAGCAGTTCTTC.